This T cell receptor beta chain appears in the sequencing data of a study of blood T cell repertoires in COVID-19. The method was immunoSEQ multiplex PCR; TCRdb's version includes in-frame clones alone and lacks a portion of them. The sample contains more than 250,000 clones, approximately 78% of which appear only once. This CDR3 comprises 14 residues. The germline V gene has CDR1 MNHEY and CDR2 SVGAGI. Trimming cost V 4 bases and J 4 bases, with 12 bases left between them. Ages ranged from roughly 18 to 100 years, with residence in some 25 US areas. Participants reported their clinical history, and cohort assignment relied on those reports.

Specimen: PBMCs or T cells enriched from blood (not recorded which). The receptor was isolated from a man in his forties who had been exposed to COVID-19. The chain has TRBV6-5 and TRBJ2-3; D is unresolved. CDR3 residues: CASSFREYADTQYF. CDR3 DNA: TGTGCCAGCAGTTTTAGAGAGTACGCAGATACGCAGTATTTT.